Presented here are 4 T cell receptor beta chains from one specimen sequenced in a study of spatial heterogeneity in lung cancer. Time point given: blood at routine non-recurrence follow-up after resection. A single record per CDR3 protein comes from TCRdb applying MiXCR to the 5' RACE reads. Among 35,000 to 45,000 distinct CDR3 sequences listed, over 6.5% were seen once. The source was PBMCs, collected at follow-up. The receptor source for this set is a male donor with early-stage non-small cell lung cancer.

At least ten counts were recorded for this clonotype. The chain combines TRBV5-1 with TRBJ1-2; a weak D match, TRBD1 (5 bases). CDR3 length equals 13 residues. Germline assignment: CDR1 SGHRS and CDR2 YFSETQ. V lost 6 bases and J lost 10, with 19 bases in between. The CDR3 loop reads CASTRGAGDDYTF. CDR3 sequence (DNA): TGCGCCAGCACCAGAGGGGCGGGTGATGACTACACCTTC.

This clonotype was seen a handful of times. This chain connects TRBV12-3 or TRBV12-4 to TRBJ2-7; 10 bases fit TRBD1. The CDR3 loop spans 14 amino acids. Losses at the gene ends were 7 bases for V and 3 bases for J; bases not matched to a gene: 6. The chain's CDR3 is CASKPGQGYYEQYF. CDR3 DNA sequence: TGTGCCAGCAAACCGGGACAGGGGTACTACGAGCAGTACTTC.

This clonotype was seen many times. The chain is built from TRBV19 and TRBJ2-1; a possible D gene is TRBD1 (5 bases). The ends were cut back, 9 bases at V and 4 bases at J, with 16 bases in the middle. The CDR3 covers 14 residues. Germline CDR1 is LNHDA and CDR2 is SQIVND (reference sequence). The CDR3 sequence: CASAQGASYNEQFF. The CDR3 nucleotides are TGTGCCAGCGCCCAAGGGGCATCGTACAATGAGCAGTTCTTC.

The rearrangement links TRBV4-1 to TRBJ1-5; D is perhaps TRBD1 (5 bases). Germline lookup yields CDR1 MGHRA and CDR2 YSYEKL. This CDR3 spans 19 amino acids. V lost 0 bases and J 3 bases, leaving 21 bases between the germline ends. The CDR3 bases are TGCGCCAGCAGCCAAGAGGGTTTAGGCATGGGACTGCTCAATCAGCCCCAGCATTTT. Its translation: CASSQEGLGMGLLNQPQHF.